A single sample is the source of the 5 T cell receptor beta chains below, sequenced in a study of T cell changes during pregnancy in multiple sclerosis. This table comes from immunoSEQ multiplex PCR, and its TCRdb copy is limited to in-frame clones, with some not included. The table lists 45,000 to 50,000 clones, more than 85% of them singletons. Sample: CD8+ T cells from peripheral blood mononuclear cells, taken after pregnancy. These receptors were collected from a female donor with multiple sclerosis, enrolled in a pregnancy study.

Comments on this clone: Other DNA sequences in this specimen translate into the identical CDR3. This CDR3 reads CASSYSTAYGYTF. The CDR3 DNA follows: TGTGCCAGCAGTTACTCGACAGCATATGGCTACACCTTC. The chain uses TRBV6-5 and TRBJ1-2; D is possibly TRBD1 (5 bases). The CDR3 sequence is 13 residues long. CDR1 MNHEY and CDR2 SVGAGI come from the germline V gene. V was shortened by 0 bases and J by 5 bases, with 7 bases between the two germline ends.

The chain uses TRBV6-5 and TRBJ2-1, with D tentatively TRBD2 (5 bases). Germline-derived CDR1 and CDR2 are MNHEY and SVGAGI. Trimming pared 0 bases from V and 0 bases from J, leaving 6 bases between. This CDR3 region has 15 residues. CDR3 DNA sequence: TGTGCCAGCAGTTACTCAGGGAGCTCCTACAATGAGCAGTTCTTC. Residues: CASSYSGSSYNEQFF.

The chain is built from TRBV27 and TRBJ2-6, with unresolved D. From germline, CDR1 is MNHEY and CDR2 SMNVEV (reference sequence). The CDR3 has 15 residues. Trimming cost V 2 bases and J 1 base, with 6 bases left between them. The CDR3 reads CASSLIRSGANVLTF. CDR3 coding DNA: TGTGCCAGCAGTTTAATCAGGTCTGGGGCCAACGTCCTGACTTTC.

This chain connects TRBV9 to TRBJ1-2; 12 nucleotides agree with TRBD1. This CDR3 is built from 15 residues. Unmatched junction bases numbered 4, after V lost 4 bases and J lost 3 bases. Germline CDR1 SGDLS, CDR2 YYNGEE. The CDR3: CASSTGQGAHYGYTF. CDR3 sequence (DNA): TGTGCCAGCAGCACGGGACAGGGGGCACACTATGGCTACACCTTC. Full variable domain (missing parts from reference TRBV9 and TRBJ1-2): DSGVTQTPKHLITATGQRVTLRCSPRSGDLSVYWYQQSLDQGLQFLIQYYNGEERAKGNILERFSAQQFPDLHSELNLSSLELGDSALYFCASSTGQGAHYGYTFGSGTRLTVV.

The V call is TRBV12-5, the J call TRBJ1-3; 8 nucleotides match TRBD1. The CDR3 is made up of 16 amino acids. V gave up 3 bases and J gave up 1 base; unmatched junction bases: 5. The V gene's germline CDR1 is LGHNT and CDR2 FRNRAP. The CDR3 here is CASGFAQGASGNTIYF. The CDR3 DNA follows: TGTGCTAGTGGTTTCGCGCAGGGGGCTTCTGGAAACACCATATATTTT.